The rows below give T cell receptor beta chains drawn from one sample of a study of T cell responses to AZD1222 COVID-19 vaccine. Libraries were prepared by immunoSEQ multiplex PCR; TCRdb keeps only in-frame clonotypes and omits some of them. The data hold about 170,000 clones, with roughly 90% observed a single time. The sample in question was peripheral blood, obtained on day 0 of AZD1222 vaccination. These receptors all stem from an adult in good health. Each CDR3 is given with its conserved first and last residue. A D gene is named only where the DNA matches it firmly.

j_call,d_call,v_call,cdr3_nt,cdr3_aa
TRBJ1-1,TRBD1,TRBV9,TGTGCCAGCAGTCCCTGGGACAGACGGAACACTGAAGCTTTCTTT,CASSPWDRRNTEAFF
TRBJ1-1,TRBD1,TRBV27,TGTGCCAGCACCCCACAGGGGGGAAACACTGAAGCTTTCTTT,CASTPQGGNTEAFF
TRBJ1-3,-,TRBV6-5,TGTGCCAGCAGTTACGGGGGGACGGGTGGAAACACCATATATTTT,CASSYGGTGGNTIYF
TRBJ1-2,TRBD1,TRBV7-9,TGTGCCAGCTCCCCCGACAGGGCCCCTGGCTACACCTTC,CASSPDRAPGYTF
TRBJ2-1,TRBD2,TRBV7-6,TGTGCCAGCAGCCGGGGACTAGCGGGGGGTAATGAGCAGTTCTTC,CASSRGLAGGNEQFF
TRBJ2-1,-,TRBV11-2,TGTGCCAGCAGCTCCTTCAAGCCTGATGAGCAGTTCTTC,CASSSFKPDEQFF
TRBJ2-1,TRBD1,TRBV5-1,TGCGCCAGCAGCCGGGGACAGGGACCCGGGCGGGCCTACAATGAGCAGTTCTTC,CASSRGQGPGRAYNEQFF
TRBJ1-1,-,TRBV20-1,TGCAGTGCTAGCAGTAACACTGAAGCTTTCTTT,CSASSNTEAFF
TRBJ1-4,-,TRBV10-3,TGTGCCATCAGTGATAAGGGGGGAAATGAAAAACTGTTTTTT,CAISDKGGNEKLFF
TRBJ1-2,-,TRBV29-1,TGCAGCGACCAGGGATTCTACGGCTACACCTTC,CSDQGFYGYTF
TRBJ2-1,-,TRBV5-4,TGTGCCAGCAGCTTGGGGGCGGGCGGAGGGATGTACAATGAGCAGTTCTTC,CASSLGAGGGMYNEQFF
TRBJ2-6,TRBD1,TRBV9,TGTGCCAGCAGCGTACAGGGGGCTGGGGCCAACGTCCTGACTTTC,CASSVQGAGANVLTF